This T cell receptor beta chain was documented in a study of technical replicates of blood from a handful of donors (dated by TCRdb to about 2017). The library relied on the immunoSEQ multiplex PCR assay. Here the immuneACCESS table is served through TCRdb, limited to in-frame sequences with V and J called. Missing clones are a known gap in these copies; in checked studies unresolved V genes cover under half, and the rest lacks a known reason. For this sample there are about 81,000 clones; about 97% appear just once. The ten largest clones take up around 0.2% of the sample. The CDR3 contains 15 residues, cysteine and phenylalanine counted. This entry keeps only the CDR3 DNA: 45 bases, framed from base 1. Clipping removes 6 bases from V and 10 bases from J, with 9 as the unmatched junction base count. In the germline V gene, CDR1 corresponds to SGHTA and CDR2 to FQGTGA. Of note for this clone: No cognate antigen has been identified for it. No base-level quality is on record; no much larger clone is a single base apart.

This TCR was sampled from a human donor in good health. The chain joins TRBV7-3 to TRBJ2-1; 13 bases in the junction line up with TRBD2. The sample consisted of T cells isolated from PBMCs. The CDR3 here reads CASSRTSGGAREQFF. The DNA is TGTGCCAGCAGTCGAACTAGCGGGGGGGCGAGGGAGCAGTTCTTC.